This record concerns one T cell receptor (beta chain) sequence. The antigen is undetermined. The data belong to a study of CD8 T cells in ankylosing spondylitis. From the 5' RACE reads, TCRdb called clonotypes with MiXCR, one entry per CDR3 protein. The table shows about 540,000 distinct CDR3 sequences, with roughly 13% occurring only once. The germline V gene encodes CDR1 KGHDR and CDR2 SFDVKD. The CDR3 covers 17 residues. V lost 4 bases and J lost 0, with 16 bases in between. Overall study findings and caveats: Apparently characteristic of ankylosing spondylitis blood was a TCR beta motif (eight highly homologous variants).

Sequencing was done on a sample of blood, either unsorted or a sorted T cell fraction (not recorded which). The chain carries TRBV24-1 and TRBJ2-3; D uncertain. The source is a male donor with ankylosing spondylitis. CDR3 region: CATSDRKYGSSTDTQYF. DNA for the CDR3: TGTGCCACCAGTGACCGCAAGTACGGAAGTAGCACAGATACGCAGTATTTT.